The next 25 T cell receptor beta chains were all read from a single sample in a study of blood T cell repertoires in COVID-19. Sequencing used immunoSEQ multiplex PCR; TCRdb keeps in-frame clones, though not all of them. This sample has approximately 65,000 clones, with approximately 79% found just once. Sequencing was done on a sample of peripheral blood. These TCRs come from a woman of 80 years or more with active or convalescent COVID-19.

The J gene is TRBJ2-7, the V gene TRBV5-1, with a possible D match to TRBD2 (6 bases). CDR3 length: 15 residues. Germline loops: CDR1 SGHRS, CDR2 YFSETQ. V was clipped by 0 bases and J by 5 bases, with 15 bases between them. CDR3 DNA sequence: TGCGCCAGCAGCTTGGAGGCGGGATACGGCCACGAGCAGTACTTC. Translation gives CASSLEAGYGHEQYF. The variable domain in full, completed from reference TRBV5-1 and TRBJ2-7, reads KAGVTQTPRYLIKTRGQQVTLSCSPISGHRSVSWYQQTPGQGLQFLFEYFSETQRNKGNFPGRFSGRQFSNSRSEMNVSTLELGDSALYLCASSLEAGYGHEQYFGPGTRLTVT.

The chain links TRBV5-1 to TRBJ1-2; TRBD1 is a possible D gene (5 bases). The length of the CDR3 is 13 residues. Germline CDR1 is SGHRS and CDR2 is YFSETQ. The V end was cut by 4 bases, the J end by 6 bases, with 13 bases between. DNA for the CDR3: TGCGCCAGCAGCGCTTCAGGGCGCGATGGCTACACCTTC. Encoded protein: CASSASGRDGYTF.

CDR3 protein: CASSLSFQGGEAFF. CDR3 nucleotide sequence: TGTGCCAGCAGTTTATCGTTCCAGGGGGGTGAAGCTTTCTTT. The V and J genes are TRBV27 and TRBJ1-1, with TRBD1 identical over 7 bases. After removal of 0 bases from V and 7 bases from J, the junction contained 5 bases not matched to a gene. The CDR3 spans 14 residues. CDR1 is MNHEY and CDR2 is SMNVEV in the germline V gene (reference sequence).

The chain recombines TRBV19 with TRBJ1-4; 7 bases match TRBD1. Germline assignment: CDR1 LNHDA and CDR2 SQIVND (reference sequence). V shed 4 bases, J shed 6 bases, and the junction held 8 bases outside the gene matches. The CDR3 runs to 15 residues. This CDR3 reads CASSSPGGSDEKLFF. CDR3 nucleotides: TGTGCCAGTAGTAGTCCAGGGGGGTCCGATGAAAAACTGTTTTTT.

The chain uses TRBV7-9 and TRBJ2-1, with a possible D match to TRBD1 (5 bases). There are 13 residues in the CDR3. The ends were cut back, 4 bases at V and 5 bases at J, with 9 bases in the middle. Germline V gene sequence: CDR1 SEHNR, CDR2 FQNEAQ (reference sequence). CDR3 sequence: CASSSPTDNEQFF. CDR3 nucleotide sequence: TGTGCCAGCAGCTCCCCGACAGACAATGAGCAGTTCTTC.

This clone was recorded only once. The chain combines TRBV6-5 with TRBJ2-1, with 7 bases that match TRBD2. The CDR3 totals 15 residues. Trimming took 11 bases from V and 0 from J; bases not matched to a gene: 10. From germline, CDR1 is MNHEY and CDR2 SVGAGI. The CDR3 DNA sequence: TGTGCCGGCGGGAGCGGAATAAGCTCCTACAATGAGCAGTTCTTC. Its translation: CAGGSGISSYNEQFF.

The chain's CDR3 is CASSQQDRVNSPLHF. The DNA of the CDR3 is TGTGCCAGCAGCCAACAGGACAGGGTCAATTCACCCCTCCACTTT. The rearrangement links TRBV4-2 to TRBJ1-6, with TRBD1 matching over 8 bases. The J segment lost 7 bases and the V segment lost 2 bases, leaving 4 bases of the junction unmatched. Germline loops: CDR1 LGHNA, CDR2 YNFKEQ. This CDR3 region has 15 residues.

This chain connects TRBV30 to TRBJ1-6, with TRBD1 as a possible D gene (5 bases). From germline, CDR1 is GTSNPN and CDR2 SVGIG (reference sequence). V lost 8 bases and J 0 bases, leaving 14 bases between the germline ends. The CDR3 is made up of 15 amino acids. CDR3 in amino acids: CAGMQGSSYNSPLHF. The CDR3 DNA follows: TGTGCCGGAATGCAGGGTAGCTCCTATAATTCACCCCTCCACTTT.

The chain links TRBV10-3 to TRBJ1-1; D not resolved. CDR3 size: 13 residues. Trimming removed 7 bases from V and 2 bases from J, with 11 bases in between. Germline V CDR1 and CDR2: ENHRY, SYGVKD. Here the CDR3 reads CAITVDSNTEAFF. The CDR3 DNA is TGTGCCATCACCGTCGATAGTAACACTGAAGCTTTCTTT.

The V gene is TRBV6-1, the J gene TRBJ2-4, with 8 bases aligning to TRBD1. This CDR3 has 13 residues. V trimming: 7 bases; J trimming: 7 bases; junction bases outside the gene matches: 6. Germline CDR1 is MNHNS and CDR2 is SASEGT. CDR3 bases: TGTGCCAGCACTACGGACAGGGATAACATTCAGTACTTC. This gives the protein CASTTDRDNIQYF.

The chain is built from TRBV19 and TRBJ2-2; 10 bases are a match to TRBD1. The ends lost 11 bases at V and 7 bases at J; junction bases unmatched: 10. CDR3 length: 14 amino acids. CDR1 and CDR2 from the germline V gene are LNHDA and SQIVND (reference sequence). CDR3: CASGQGTHGGELFF. CDR3 nucleotides: TGTGCCTCGGGACAGGGGACACACGGCGGGGAGCTGTTTTTT. The complete variable domain, with remaining parts taken from reference TRBV19 and TRBJ2-2, reads DGGITQSPKYLFRKEGQNVTLSCEQNLNHDAMYWYRQDPGQGLRLIYYSQIVNDFQKGDIAEGYSVSREKKESFPLTVTSAQKNPTAFYLCASGQGTHGGELFFGEGSRLTVL.

In its sample, this clone was seen once. The chain joins TRBV6-5 to TRBJ2-7, with 7 bases identical to TRBD1. V was clipped by 8 bases and J by 7 bases; unmatched bases: 11. Germline V lookup: CDR1 MNHEY, CDR2 SVGAGI. This CDR3 has 13 residues. The CDR3 coding sequence is TGTGCCAGCGGGGGACAGAGGATCGCGGAGCAGTACTTC. Encoded protein: CASGGQRIAEQYF.

The rearrangement uses TRBV2 and TRBJ2-5; D perhaps matches TRBD2 (6 bases). V gave up 4 bases and J gave up 5 bases, with 11 bases separating them. Germline loops: CDR1 SNHLY, CDR2 FYNNEI. This CDR3 contains 13 residues. The CDR3 DNA reads as TGTGCCAGCAGTGCGGGGGATGGGGAGACCCAGTACTTC. Its protein is CASSAGDGETQYF.

The CDR3 reads CASSYPGQPQHF. The CDR3 DNA reads TGTGCCAGCAGTTACCCGGGGCAGCCCCAGCATTTT. This chain links TRBV6-2 or TRBV6-3 with TRBJ1-5; D call uncertain. The length of the CDR3 is 12 residues. V was cut by 2 bases and J by 7 bases, with 6 bases left in between. Germline V gene sequence: CDR1 MNHEY, CDR2 SVGEGT.

The rearrangement links TRBV5-1 to TRBJ1-1, with TRBD1 matching over 9 bases. V lost 4 bases, J lost 3 bases, and 7 bases stayed unmatched. Per germline, CDR1 SGHRS and CDR2 YFSETQ. There are 15 residues in the CDR3. The CDR3 is CASSLRDRVDTEAFF. The DNA of the CDR3 is TGCGCCAGCAGCCTAAGGGACAGGGTCGACACTGAAGCTTTCTTT.

This clone was counted a few times. The chain uses TRBV4-1 and TRBJ2-5; tentative D call: TRBD2 (5 bases). This CDR3 has 15 amino acids. The V gene's germline CDR1 is MGHRA and CDR2 YSYEKL. Trimming took 0 bases from V and 5 from J, leaving 13 bases between them. In nucleotides, the CDR3 is TGCGCCAGCAGCCAAGATACGGGATCCGGGGAGACCCAGTACTTC. Residues: CASSQDTGSGETQYF.

The V and J genes are TRBV5-1 and TRBJ1-5, with 9 bases fitting TRBD1. V lost 4 bases to trimming and J lost 7 bases; unmatched junction nucleotides: 6. The CDR3 has 14 residues. The germline CDR1 and CDR2 sequences are SGHRS and YFSETQ. The CDR3 DNA reads as TGCGCCAGCAGCGTACAGGGGGCAGACCAGCCCCAGCATTTT. It translates to CASSVQGADQPQHF.

The chain employs TRBV7-9 and TRBJ2-3; TRBD2 matches 8 bases. The CDR3 length is 16 residues. The V segment lost 3 bases and the J segment 3 bases; nucleotides outside the gene matches: 8. The V gene's germline CDR1 is SEHNR and CDR2 FQNEAQ (reference sequence). CDR3 loop: CASSFPPGGLTDTQYF. The CDR3 nucleotides read TGTGCCAGCAGCTTCCCCCCGGGAGGGTTAACAGATACGCAGTATTTT.

The chain uses TRBV12-3 or TRBV12-4 and TRBJ2-2; no firm D call. The CDR3 sequence is 13 residues long. Trimming removed 5 bases from V and 4 bases from J, with 8 bases in between. The CDR3 DNA follows: TGTGCCAGCAGTCTTAGAGGCACCGGGGAGCTGTTTTTT. Translated, it gives CASSLRGTGELFF.

The chain is built from TRBV5-1 and TRBJ1-3; D ambiguous. Germline V CDR1 and CDR2: SGHRS, YFSETQ. The CDR3 is 15 residues long. The germline V and J ends were trimmed by 2 bases and 4 bases, with 13 bases remaining between them. The CDR3 spells CASSFDSGYGNTIYF. Written as DNA, the CDR3 is TGCGCCAGCAGCTTCGACTCCGGTTACGGAAACACCATATATTTT.

The V and J genes are TRBV7-8 and TRBJ1-1, with D unresolved. The germline V gene encodes CDR1 SGHVS and CDR2 FQNEAQ. The CDR3 length is 14 residues. V lost 5 bases, J lost 5 bases, and 15 bases lay in between. The CDR3 region has the DNA TGTGCCAGCAGCCCCACGACGACTACGACTGAAGCTTTCTTT. Translated: CASSPTTTTTEAFF. Together with reference TRBV7-8 and TRBJ1-1, the CDR3 gives the full variable domain: GAGVSQSPRYKVAKRGQDVALRCDPISGHVSLFWYQQALGQGPEFLTYFQNEAQLDKSGLPSDRFFAERPEGSVSTLKIQRTQQEDSAVYLCASSPTTTTTEAFFGQGTRLTVV.

The chain combines TRBV6-5 with TRBJ1-5; 8 nucleotides align to TRBD1. Looked up from germline, CDR1 is MNHEY and CDR2 is SVGAGI. V dropped 4 bases and J dropped 9; count of bases not matched to a gene: 11. The CDR3 runs 15 residues. The CDR3 sequence: CASSSTRTGKGPQHF. CDR3 bases: TGTGCCAGCAGTTCTACTCGGACAGGGAAGGGGCCCCAGCATTTT.

The rearrangement links TRBV5-6 to TRBJ2-1; D is unclear. This CDR3 has 11 amino acids. Between the trimmed V and J ends, which lost 1 base and 14 bases, there was a span of 10 bases. The germline CDR1 and CDR2 sequences are SGHDT and YYEEEE. In DNA, the CDR3 is TGTGCCAGCAGCTTGAGGAAACAGAAGTTCTTC. Amino acids: CASSLRKQKFF.

The chain is built from TRBV7-3 and TRBJ2-2; the match to TRBD1 covers 8 bases. The CDR3 sequence is 17 residues long. After removal of 2 bases from V and 5 bases from J, the junction contained 10 bases not matched to a gene. In germline, CDR1 is SGHTA, CDR2 FQGTGA. The CDR3: CASSLHEVTGETGELFF. For the CDR3, the DNA is TGTGCCAGCAGCTTACACGAGGTGACAGGGGAAACCGGGGAGCTGTTTTTT.

The V call is TRBV5-8, the J call TRBJ1-5; the D is unclear. Trimming removed 3 bases at V and 3 bases at J, with 13 bases between. The CDR3 contains 15 residues. From germline, CDR1 is SGHTS and CDR2 YDEGEE. DNA of the CDR3: TGTGCCAGCAGCTCGGGTAGGCAGAACAATCAGCCCCAGCATTTT. Translating gives CASSSGRQNNQPQHF. Looking up the rest from reference TRBV5-8 and TRBJ1-5 gives the full variable domain: EAGVTQSPTHLIKTRGQQATLRCSPISGHTSVYWYQQALGLGLQFLLWYDEGEERNRGNFPPRFSGRQFPNYSSELNVNALELEDSALYLCASSSGRQNNQPQHFGDGTRLSIL.